This TCR beta chain was recovered during a study of cytomegalovirus exposure and HLA in healthy donors. Trimming cost V 1 base and J 7 bases, with 4 bases left between them. The CDR3 extends over 11 amino acids. Germline V gene data show CDR1 as LNHDA and CDR2 as SQIVND (reference sequence). Study observations and caveats: It has been reported that TCR beta sequences accurately predicted the HLA-A and HLA-B alleles of most subjects.

The primer mix had 60 Vbeta and 13 Jbeta primers. Method: immunoSEQ multiplex PCR; TCRdb's copy keeps in-frame clones and lacks some. In the table there are about 75,000 clones, about 79% of which are singletons. For this clone: Its matching antigen is unknown.

The V and J genes are TRBV19 and TRBJ1-1; D is uncertain. Sequencing used PBMCs. The receptor was derived from a man aged 70-80 years in good health and CMV-seropositive. The chain's CDR3 is CASSIAVEAFF. Here the CDR3 DNA reads TGTGCCAGTAGTATAGCGGTTGAAGCTTTCTTT.